This passage covers 27 T cell receptor beta chains from one sample sequenced in a study. Generated by immunoSEQ multiplex PCR, the TCRdb table keeps only in-frame clones and is missing some. The profile shows approximately 50,000 clones, about 92% of them singletons. The sequenced material came from PBMCs. These receptors originate from a man aged 40-50 years with rheumatoid arthritis.

V and J are TRBV6-5 and TRBJ1-1; 8 bases fit TRBD1. CDR1 is MNHEY, CDR2 SVGAGI, per germline. Trimming took 4 bases from V and 5 from J; bases not matched to a gene: 9. This CDR3 is 15 amino acids long. The CDR3: CASSSTTGVGTEAFF. CDR3 in DNA: TGTGCCAGCAGTTCGACGACAGGGGTAGGGACTGAAGCTTTCTTT.

The J gene is TRBJ1-1, the V gene TRBV5-1; TRBD1 might be the D (6 bases). V was shortened by 4 bases and J by 5 bases, with 12 bases between the two germline ends. The CDR3 runs 13 residues. Germline V gene lookup returns CDR1 SGHRS and CDR2 YFSETQ. The CDR3 protein is CASSQQGQTEAFF. The CDR3 nucleotides are TGCGCCAGCAGCCAACAGGGTCAAACTGAAGCTTTCTTT.

The chain couples TRBV6-5 to TRBJ1-1; perhaps TRBD1 as D (6 bases). Per the germline V gene, CDR1 is MNHEY and CDR2 is SVGAGI. V lost 0 bases, J lost 0 bases, and 8 bases lay in between. The CDR3 has 15 amino acids. Here the CDR3 DNA reads TGTGCCAGCAGTTACTCTGGGGGCCTGAACACTGAAGCTTTCTTT. Its translation: CASSYSGGLNTEAFF.

This clone has a single count. J is TRBJ2-3 and V is TRBV2, with TRBD1 as a possible D gene (6 bases). Trimming left V 6 bases short and J 5 bases short, with 15 bases between. This CDR3 is 14 amino acids long. Germline V gene data show CDR1 as SNHLY and CDR2 as FYNNEI. The DNA for the CDR3 is TGTGCCAGCAGGTCTTTGGGGGCAGGAGATACGCAGTATTTT. It encodes CASRSLGAGDTQYF.

This clone was seen only once. The chain carries TRBV3-1 (or the pseudogene TRBV3-2) and TRBJ1-1; D is possibly TRBD1 (6 bases). Germline CDR1 and CDR2: LGHDT and YNNKEL (reference sequence). The CDR3 loop spans 13 amino acids. V was trimmed by 3 bases and J by 6 bases, leaving 11 bases between them. The CDR3 DNA is TGTGCCAGCAGCCACATGAGGACAGCTGAAGCTTTCTTT. Its protein is CASSHMRTAEAFF.

The gene calls are TRBV27 and TRBJ2-1; 7 bases fit TRBD2. This CDR3 contains 13 residues. Germline loops: CDR1 MNHEY, CDR2 SMNVEV (reference sequence). The V segment lost 7 bases and the J segment 13 bases; nucleotides outside the gene matches: 13. The CDR3 sequence is CASTPPGLVRQFF. The CDR3 DNA reads as TGTGCCAGCACCCCCCCAGGACTAGTGCGACAGTTCTTC.

The chain carries TRBV19 and TRBJ2-2, with a tentative D call TRBD2 (5 bases). This CDR3 region has 13 residues. Germline-derived CDR1 and CDR2 are LNHDA and SQIVND (reference sequence). V was trimmed by 5 bases and J by 5 bases, leaving 9 bases between them. CDR3 protein: CASSRSGTGELFF. CDR3 nucleotide sequence: TGTGCCAGTAGTCGGTCGGGGACCGGGGAGCTGTTTTTT. Complete variable domain (other parts from reference TRBV19 and TRBJ2-2): DGGITQSPKYLFRKEGQNVTLSCEQNLNHDAMYWYRQDPGQGLRLIYYSQIVNDFQKGDIAEGYSVSREKKESFPLTVTSAQKNPTAFYLCASSRSGTGELFFGEGSRLTVL.

The rearrangement links TRBV6-6 to TRBJ2-3; D possibly corresponds to TRBD2 (6 bases). CDR3 length: 16 amino acids. The V and J ends lost 5 bases and 2 bases respectively, with 17 bases between them. CDR1 is MNHNY and CDR2 is SVGAGI in the germline V gene (reference sequence). This CDR3 reads CASSRGALGDTDTQYF. In DNA form, the CDR3 reads TGTGCCAGCAGTCGCGGGGCCCTCGGTGACACAGATACGCAGTATTTT.

This clone was recorded only once. CDR3 sequence (DNA): TGTGCCAGCAGTTCGACAGGGCGGCCGCGGCTCTCCGAGCAGTACTTC. This gives the protein CASSSTGRPRLSEQYF. The rearrangement links TRBV27 to TRBJ2-7, with 7 bases aligning to TRBD1. V lost 4 bases, J lost 6 bases, and 15 bases stayed unmatched. CDR3 length: 16 amino acids. Germline V CDR1 and CDR2: MNHEY, SMNVEV (reference sequence).

The chain employs TRBV7-3 and TRBJ2-1, with 12 bases fitting TRBD2. The CDR3 is made up of 18 amino acids. CDR1 and CDR2 (germline): SGHTA, FQGTGA. V lost 4 bases to trimming and J lost 2 bases; unmatched junction nucleotides: 9. Here the CDR3 DNA reads TGTGCCAGCAGCTCACTTTTTCCTAGCGGGAGGGCCTACAATGAGCAGTTCTTC. Protein product: CASSSLFPSGRAYNEQFF.

This clone was seen just once. V and J are TRBV5-4 and TRBJ1-1, with unresolved D. With 3 bases removed from V and 1 base from J, the gap between germline ends came to 7 bases. CDR1 and CDR2 from the germline V gene are SGHNT and YYREEE (reference sequence). The CDR3 consists of 13 residues. The CDR3 is CASSSRWNTEAFF. The CDR3 region has the DNA TGTGCCAGCAGCTCAAGGTGGAACACTGAAGCTTTCTTT.

This clone occurred once. This chain joins TRBV12-5 and TRBJ2-2; unclear D gene. CDR1 is LGHNT, CDR2 FRNRAP, per germline. CDR3 length equals 13 residues. V shed 3 bases and J shed 8 bases, with 10 bases lying between them. CDR3 DNA sequence: TGTGCTAGTGGTTTTTCAGCGCTTGGGGAGCTGTTTTTT. This sequence encodes CASGFSALGELFF.

V gene TRBV7-8 combines with J gene TRBJ1-1; TRBD1 matches 10 bases. CDR1 and CDR2 from the germline V gene are SGHVS and FQNEAQ. V dropped 4 bases and J dropped 1; count of bases not matched to a gene: 6. The CDR3 sequence is 16 residues long. The CDR3 region is CASSSRQGARNTEAFF. The CDR3, as DNA: TGTGCCAGCAGCTCCAGACAGGGGGCCCGGAACACTGAAGCTTTCTTT.

For this clone: The junction shows a germline mismatch at one end, possibly a read error. J is TRBJ2-7 and V is TRBV12-3 or TRBV12-4; D gene uncertain. The CDR3 extends over 13 amino acids. The CDR3 loop reads CASSLGFPYGQYF. CDR3 in DNA: TGTGCCAGCAGTCTCGGGTTCCCCTACGGGCAGTACTTC.

The chain is built from TRBV3-1 (or the pseudogene TRBV3-2) and TRBJ2-3; unclear D gene. V lost 4 bases to trimming and J lost 4 bases, with 15 bases between them. This CDR3 contains 15 residues. The germline CDR1 and CDR2 sequences are LGHDT and YNNKEL (reference sequence). CDR3: CASSPPLASPDTQYF. CDR3 DNA: TGTGCCAGCAGCCCCCCGTTAGCCAGCCCAGATACGCAGTATTTT.

DNA of the CDR3: TGTGCCAGCAGTCCCGCCGAGGGACTTCGGAAGTTCTTC. It is translated as CASSPAEGLRKFF. The rearrangement links TRBV28 to TRBJ2-1, with a possible D match to TRBD2 (6 bases). The CDR3 length is 13 residues. The germline V gene has CDR1 MDHEN and CDR2 SYDVKM. V was pared by 5 bases and J by 14 bases, with 19 bases between.

Worth noting for this clone: One end of the junction fails to match germline, which may point to a read error. This chain uses TRBV27 with TRBJ2-2, with TRBD1 as a possible D gene (5 bases). The V gene's germline CDR1 is MNHEY and CDR2 SMNVEV (reference sequence). This CDR3 comprises 12 residues. This CDR3 is CASSLKGPELFF. CDR3 DNA sequence: TGTGCCAGCAGTTTAAAGGGGCCGGAGTTGTTTTTT.

The CDR3 region has the DNA TGTGCCAGCAGTGAAGCGGGGGCCAACTATGGCTACACCTTC. It encodes CASSEAGANYGYTF. The rearrangement links TRBV2 to TRBJ1-2; D is perhaps TRBD1 (6 bases). Trimming shortened V by 0 bases and J by 2 bases, and 7 bases separated the two germline ends. Germline V CDR1 and CDR2: SNHLY, FYNNEI. The CDR3 runs 14 residues.

The chain is built from TRBV9 and TRBJ2-5; TRBD1 is a possible D gene (6 bases). This CDR3 has 14 residues. Trimming pared 4 bases from V and 0 bases from J, leaving 10 bases between. Germline V lookup: CDR1 SGDLS, CDR2 YYNGEE. The CDR3 DNA reads TGTGCCAGCAGCACCAGACAGGACCAAGAGACCCAGTACTTC. This sequence encodes CASSTRQDQETQYF.

This CDR3 is CASSPEDTGYPYNEQFF. The CDR3 nucleotides read TGTGCCAGCAGCCCCGAGGATACAGGGTACCCCTACAATGAGCAGTTCTTC. J is TRBJ2-1 and V is TRBV7-6, with a weak D call TRBD1 (6 bases). The V end was cut by 5 bases, the J end by 2 bases, with 19 bases between. Per the germline V gene, CDR1 is SGHVS and CDR2 is FNYEAQ. The CDR3 extends over 17 amino acids.

The V and J genes are TRBV7-9 and TRBJ2-1; TRBD1 agrees at 9 bases. This CDR3 contains 16 residues. Germline V gives CDR1 SEHNR, CDR2 FQNEAQ (reference sequence). Trimming cost V 6 bases and J 0 bases; bases outside gene matches: 6. The chain's CDR3 is CASRIQGASSYNEQFF. The CDR3 coding sequence is TGTGCCAGCAGGATACAGGGGGCCAGCTCCTACAATGAGCAGTTCTTC.

V is TRBV10-2 and J is TRBJ1-5, with D tentatively TRBD1 (5 bases). V was clipped by 2 bases and J by 7 bases, with 12 bases between them. CDR3 size: 14 residues. Germline loops: CDR1 WSHSY, CDR2 SAAADI. Here the CDR3 DNA reads TGCGCCAGCAGTGAGCGGGGGGTACGGCAGCCCCAGCATTTT. The encoded protein is CASSERGVRQPQHF.

This rearrangement joins TRBV6-2 or TRBV6-3 to TRBJ2-7, with 9 positions matching TRBD1. Germline assignment: CDR1 MNHEY and CDR2 SVGEGT. J gave up 3 bases and V 5 bases, and 5 bases lay outside the gene matches. The CDR3 has 14 amino acids. CDR3 nucleotides: TGTGCCAGCAGTCGACAGGGGGTTTTCTACGAGCAGTACTTC. As protein: CASSRQGVFYEQYF.

The V and J genes are TRBV12-3 or TRBV12-4 and TRBJ1-5; 8 bases map to TRBD1. Trimming removed 7 bases from V and 5 bases from J; junction bases left unmatched: 4. The CDR3 is 13 residues long. CDR3 amino acids: CASTGQGYQPQHF. Here the CDR3 DNA reads TGTGCCAGCACCGGACAGGGATATCAGCCCCAGCATTTT.

The J gene is TRBJ2-7, the V gene TRBV28, with D perhaps TRBD2 (6 bases). Trimming removed 8 bases from V and 2 bases from J, with 19 bases in between. This CDR3 comprises 15 residues. Germline lookup yields CDR1 MDHEN and CDR2 SYDVKM. The chain's CDR3 is CASVGAGWVAYEQYF. CDR3 DNA: TGTGCCAGCGTCGGGGCGGGGTGGGTTGCCTACGAGCAGTACTTC. The full variable domain, its missing parts supplied by reference TRBV28 and TRBJ2-7, is DVKVTQSSRYLVKRTGEKVFLECVQDMDHENMFWYRQDPGLGLRLIYFSYDVKMKEKGDIPEGYSVSREKKERFSLILESASTNQTSMYLCASVGAGWVAYEQYFGPGTRLTVT.

This clone was seen only once. The gene calls are TRBV30 and TRBJ2-5; TRBD1 matches at 10 bases. Trimming took 2 bases from V and 5 from J; bases not matched to a gene: 11. Germline-derived CDR1 and CDR2 are GTSNPN and SVGIG (reference sequence). The CDR3 is 16 residues long. In nucleotides, the CDR3 is TGTGCCTGGAGTTCTTACAAGGGACAGGGGCGCGAGACCCAGTACTTC. Protein product: CAWSSYKGQGRETQYF.

J is TRBJ2-7 and V is TRBV3-1 (or the pseudogene TRBV3-2), with D perhaps matching TRBD2 (6 bases). The CDR3 length is 14 residues. CDR1 LGHDT and CDR2 YNNKEL come from the germline V gene (reference sequence). V lost 3 bases and J lost 3, with 12 bases in between. The CDR3 protein is CASSHRDFIYEQYF. The CDR3 region has the DNA TGTGCCAGCAGCCACCGGGACTTCATCTACGAGCAGTACTTC.